Detailed here is one TCR beta chain. Indicated treatment: preoperative locoregional IRX-2 cytokine immunotherapy. Patients received preoperative, locoregional IRX-2 cytokine immunotherapy in a phase Ib study. The sample comes from a study of preoperative IRX-2 immunotherapy in early breast cancer. Per the germline V gene, CDR1 is MNHGY and CDR2 is SAAAGT. There are 17 residues in the CDR3. Trimming shortened V by 5 bases and J by 0 bases, and 17 bases separated the two germline ends. Method: immunoSEQ multiplex PCR; TCRdb's copy keeps in-frame clones and lacks some. The data show roughly 26,000 clones, over 75% seen once.

The chain combines TRBV6-8 with TRBJ1-3, with D maybe TRBD1 (5 bases). The specimen was lymph node tissue, collected after IRX-2 immunotherapy. This sequence originates from a human donor with breast cancer. The CDR3 is CASSAQGRLLSGNTIYF. The CDR3, as DNA: TGTGCCAGCAGTGCCCAGGGCAGGCTACTCTCTGGAAACACCATATATTTT.